These 8 T cell receptor beta chains originate from one sample sequenced in a study of blood T cell repertoires in COVID-19. The table came from immunoSEQ multiplex PCR; TCRdb's copy has only in-frame clones and leaves some out. The sample has a few hundred thousand clones, approximately 79% seen once; the top ten hold approximately 4.3%. The sequenced sample was PBMCs or T cells enriched from blood (not recorded which). These TCRs come from a man younger than 45 with acute COVID-19.

The chain is built from TRBV11-2 and TRBJ1-4; 10 bases fit TRBD1. V gave up 3 bases and J gave up 7 bases; unmatched junction bases: 5. The CDR3 runs to 15 residues. Germline values: CDR1 SGHAT, CDR2 FQNNGV. The CDR3 DNA is TGTGCCAGCAGCTTCGACAGGGGGCGCGGTGAAAAACTGTTTTTT. Encoded protein: CASSFDRGRGEKLFF.

This clone was counted a single time. The V and J genes are TRBV19 and TRBJ2-5, with TRBD1 matching over 7 bases. The J segment lost 5 bases and the V segment lost 5 bases, leaving 5 bases of the junction unmatched. CDR3 size: 13 residues. Germline V CDR1 and CDR2: LNHDA, SQIVND (reference sequence). Here the CDR3 reads CASSPGQWETQYF. DNA for the CDR3: TGTGCCAGTAGTCCGGGACAGTGGGAGACCCAGTACTTC.

The gene calls are TRBV6-5 and TRBJ2-5; 7 bases agree with TRBD2. There are 13 residues in the CDR3. The V gene's germline CDR1 is MNHEY and CDR2 SVGAGI. The V segment lost 6 bases and the J segment 10 bases; nucleotides outside the gene matches: 11. The CDR3, as DNA: TGTGCCAGCAGAGAGGGAGGGCGGCAAGACCAGTACTTC. Protein: CASREGGRQDQYF.

The chain uses TRBV27 and TRBJ2-1; D not resolved. The CDR3 length is 13 residues. The V end lost 5 bases, the J end lost 7 bases, and 12 bases lay between the germline ends. The germline V gene has CDR1 MNHEY and CDR2 SMNVEV (reference sequence). The CDR3, as DNA: TGTGCCAGCAGTCCTTTCTTGAGGAATGAGCAGTTCTTC. Its protein product is CASSPFLRNEQFF.

V usage is TRBV19 and J usage is TRBJ2-1; 14 bases line up with TRBD2. J lost 10 bases, V lost 6 bases, and 8 bases had no gene match. The CDR3 is 15 amino acids. Germline assignment: CDR1 LNHDA and CDR2 SQIVND (reference sequence). The CDR3 DNA reads TGTGCCAGTAGGGAGACTAGCGGGGGGGCTCGGGAGCAGTTCTTC. The encoded protein is CASRETSGGAREQFF.

The chain carries TRBV11-2 and TRBJ1-2; D is undetermined. Germline CDR1 reads SGHAT; CDR2 reads FQNNGV. The ends were cut back, 5 bases at V and 5 bases at J, with 15 bases in the middle. CDR3 length: 14 residues. CDR3 nucleotide sequence: TGTGCCAGCAGCCCCCAACCCGGTCCATATGGCTACACCTTC. Its protein product is CASSPQPGPYGYTF.

The chain links TRBV11-3 to TRBJ2-5; the match to TRBD2 covers 11 bases. CDR3 size: 16 residues. The V and J ends lost 3 bases and 5 bases, in that order; junction bases with no gene match: 8. CDR1 is SGHNT and CDR2 is YENEEA in the germline V gene. For the CDR3, the DNA is TGTGCCAGCAGCTTCGGAGGACTAGCGGGCCGGGAGACCCAGTACTTC. This codes for CASSFGGLAGRETQYF.

The J gene is TRBJ1-1, the V gene TRBV7-2; 9 bases fit TRBD1. The CDR3 has 14 residues. Trimming at V came to 6 bases and at J to 8 bases, leaving 10 bases not matched to a gene. CDR1 and CDR2 (germline): SGHTA, FQGNSA. CDR3 DNA sequence: TGTGCCAGCAGACAGGGGGCCGCGAACAGGGAAGCTTTCTTT. This translates into CASRQGAANREAFF. Supplemented by reference TRBV7-2 and TRBJ1-1, the full variable domain reads GAGVSQSPSNKVTEKGKDVELRCDPISGHTALYWYRQSLGQGLEFLIYFQGNSAPDKSGLPSDRFSAERTGGSVSTLTIQRTQQEDSAVYLCASRQGAANREAFFGQGTRLTVV.